The 18 T cell receptor beta chains listed next were all sequenced from one sample in a study of T cell repertoires in aging, cancer and after chemotherapy. Peripheral blood genomic DNA, not sorted cells or RNA, was the template. TRB rearrangements spanning V, D and J were amplified using mixed TRB-A/B primers. TCRdb redid the calling of the multiplex PCR reads with MiXCR, one entry per CDR3 protein. The sample has more than 10,000 distinct CDR3 sequences, less than 25% seen once; the top ten hold roughly 5.6%. The sequenced sample was blood. The receptors originated from a human donor in good health.

This chain links TRBV5-1 with TRBJ2-7; D is tentatively TRBD1 or TRBD2 (5 bases each). Between the trimmed V and J ends, which lost 4 bases and 2 bases, there was a span of 10 bases. The germline gives CDR1 SGHRS, CDR2 YFSETQ. This CDR3 has 13 amino acids. This CDR3 reads CASSIGTTYEQYF. CDR3 DNA sequence: TGCGCCAGCAGCATCGGGACCACCTACGAGCAGTACTTC.

V usage is TRBV20-1 and J usage is TRBJ1-4; D might be TRBD1 (6 bases). Germline assignment: CDR1 DFQATT and CDR2 SNEGSKA (reference sequence). V was trimmed by 4 bases and J by 6 bases, leaving 18 bases between them. The CDR3 has 15 amino acids. CDR3 coding DNA: TGCAGTGCTAACCGGGGGGCAGGGCTGGATGAAAAACTGTTTTTT. This gives the protein CSANRGAGLDEKLFF.

For this clonotype: A much bigger clone sits one base away, suggesting this may be a read error. V usage is TRBV7-9 and J usage is TRBJ1-3; D not certain. V was cut by 3 bases and J by 4 bases, with 10 bases left in between. The CDR3 is made up of 14 amino acids. CDR1 is SEHNR, CDR2 FQNEAQ, per germline (reference sequence). The CDR3 nucleotides are TGTGCCAGCAGCTTGGACTGGGAGGGAAACACCATATATTTT. As protein: CASSLDWEGNTIYF.

This clonotype was detected a few times. The chain couples TRBV7-2 to TRBJ1-5; D gene uncertain. The V gene lost 0 bases and the J gene lost 0 bases, with 0 bases spanning the gap. CDR3 length: 13 amino acids. Looked up from germline, CDR1 is SGHTA and CDR2 is FQGNSA. CDR3 in amino acids: CASSLASNQPQHF. The CDR3 nucleotides read TGTGCCAGCAGCTTAGCTAGCAATCAGCCCCAGCATTTT.

As concerns this clonotype: With a much larger clone just one base away, this may be a read error. The chain recombines TRBV30 with TRBJ1-1; TRBD1 is a possible D gene (5 bases). Germline V gives CDR1 GTSNPN, CDR2 SVGIG (reference sequence). CDR3 length: 13 residues. CDR3 sequence (DNA): TGTGCCTGGAGTGTCGGGGGTGACACTGAAGCTATCTTT. Translation gives CAWSVGGDTEAIF. Full variable domain (outside the CDR3, taken from reference TRBV30 and TRBJ1-1): SQTIHQWPATLVQPVGSPLSLECTVEGTSNPNLYWYRQAAGRGLQLLFYSVGIGQISSEVPQNLSASRPQDRQFILSSKKLLLSDSGFYLCAWSVGGDTEAIFGQGTRLTVV.

This clonotype is medium-sized in the sample. The chain is built from TRBV19 and TRBJ2-1; 9 bases fit TRBD1. J was trimmed by 5 bases and V by 10 bases; bases with no gene match: 12. The CDR3 totals 15 residues. Germline V gene sequence: CDR1 LNHDA, CDR2 SQIVND (reference sequence). CDR3 nucleotides: TGTGCCACCTCAGCACGGGACAGGGCCGACAATGAGCAGTTCTTC. Residues: CATSARDRADNEQFF.

The chain combines TRBV12-3 or TRBV12-4 with TRBJ1-5; no clear D gene. V dropped 6 bases and J dropped 5 bases, with 11 bases sitting between them. The CDR3 is 13 residues long. In DNA, the CDR3 is TGTGCCAGCAGCTCTGACACTGATCAGCCCCAGCATTTT. Translated: CASSSDTDQPQHF.

This clonotype was seen ten or more times. The gene calls are TRBV6-5 and TRBJ1-1; tentatively, D is TRBD1 (5 bases). The V end lost 6 bases, the J end lost 4 bases, and 18 bases lay between the germline ends. In germline, CDR1 is MNHEY, CDR2 SVGAGI. The CDR3 loop spans 15 amino acids. This CDR3 is CASSRSGERSTEAFF. The CDR3 nucleotides read TGTGCCAGCAGCCGGTCGGGGGAGAGGAGCACTGAAGCTTTCTTT.

By frequency in the sample, this clonotype is medium-sized (0.01 to 0.1%). CDR3 in amino acids: CSVATRLLNTEAFF. As DNA, the CDR3 is TGCAGCGTTGCAACGCGACTGCTGAACACTGAAGCTTTCTTT. J is TRBJ1-1 and V is TRBV29-1; D unclear. CDR3 length equals 14 residues. The germline V gene encodes CDR1 SQVTM and CDR2 ANQGSEA. Trimming pared 4 bases from V and 0 bases from J, leaving 12 bases between.

This clonotype was picked up many times. The chain recombines TRBV18 with TRBJ1-1; no definite D call. There are 8 residues in the CDR3. CDR1 and CDR2 (germline): KGHSH, LQKENI. The CDR3 reads CVEDEAFF. As DNA, the CDR3 is TGTGTCGAGGATGAAGCTTTCTTT.

This rearrangement joins TRBV12-3 or TRBV12-4 to TRBJ2-5; 7 nucleotides match TRBD1. Trimming removed 5 bases from V and 2 bases from J; junction bases left unmatched: 2. The CDR3 extends over 13 amino acids. The CDR3 is CASSVTGQETQYF. DNA of the CDR3: TGTGCCAGCAGTGTGACAGGGCAAGAGACCCAGTACTTC.

Comments on this clonotype: At one end, the junction sequence differs from germline, possibly due to a read error. The chain joins TRBV5-6 to TRBJ2-2; TRBD1 or TRBD2 may be the D gene (6 bases each). Germline CDR1 is SGHDT and CDR2 is YYEEEE. The CDR3 runs 17 residues. DNA for the CDR3: TGCGCCAGCAGCCTTGCCGTCCCGGGGGCGCTCCCCGGGGAGCTGTTTTTT. Its protein product is CASSLAVPGALPGELFF.

Only a few counts were recorded for this clonotype. V and J are TRBV7-2 and TRBJ2-7, with D maybe TRBD1 (5 bases). This CDR3 is built from 14 residues. The V gene lost 4 bases and the J gene lost 0 bases, with 10 bases spanning the gap. Germline loops: CDR1 SGHTA, CDR2 FQGNSA. The CDR3 reads CASSSQGLSYEQYF. As DNA, the CDR3 is TGTGCCAGCAGCTCCCAGGGTCTCTCCTACGAGCAGTACTTC.

By frequency in the sample, this clonotype is medium-sized. The rearrangement uses TRBV7-2 and TRBJ2-7; 8 nucleotides agree with TRBD2. V shed 0 bases and J 7 bases; nucleotides not matched to a gene: 8. This CDR3 contains 15 residues. Germline values: CDR1 SGHTA, CDR2 FQGNSA. CDR3 region: CASSLARGSGGEQYF. The CDR3 coding sequence is TGTGCCAGCAGCTTAGCGAGGGGCAGCGGGGGAGAGCAGTACTTC. Based on the CDR3 plus reference TRBV7-2 and TRBJ2-7, the full variable domain is GAGVSQSPSNKVTEKGKDVELRCDPISGHTALYWYRQSLGQGLEFLIYFQGNSAPDKSGLPSDRFSAERTGGSVSTLTIQRTQQEDSAVYLCASSLARGSGGEQYFGPGTRLTVT.

In this sample, this clonotype turned up a few times. At one end, the junction sequence differs from germline, possibly due to a read error. The chain links TRBV7-7 to TRBJ1-1, with TRBD1 identical over 7 bases. This CDR3 spans 13 amino acids. Germline V gene data show CDR1 as SSHAT and CDR2 as FNYEAQ (reference sequence). The CDR3 is CASSLDRLTEAFF. The CDR3 DNA sequence: TGTGCTAGCAGCTTGGACAGGTTGACTGAAGCTTTCTTT.

This clonotype was seen more than once but under ten times. This chain uses TRBV6-5 with TRBJ1-2, with 8 positions matching TRBD1. V gave up 4 bases and J gave up 8 bases; unmatched junction bases: 12. The CDR3 runs 15 residues. CDR1 MNHEY and CDR2 SVGAGI come from the germline V gene. CDR3 in amino acids: CASSFRLTGGGGYTF. The CDR3 DNA is TGTGCCAGCAGTTTTCGCTTAACAGGGGGTGGAGGCTACACCTTC.

This sequence joins TRBV7-9 and TRBJ1-2; TRBD1 might be the D (6 bases). Trimming took off 2 bases at V and 6 bases at J, with 10 bases between the two ends. This CDR3 comprises 13 residues. Germline values: CDR1 SEHNR, CDR2 FQNEAQ (reference sequence). The CDR3 nucleotides read TGTGCCAGCAGCTTATGGACAGATCATGGCTACACCTTC. It translates to CASSLWTDHGYTF.

The genes are TRBV5-6 and TRBJ2-3; the D call may be TRBD1 or TRBD2 (6 bases each). CDR1 SGHDT and CDR2 YYEEEE come from the germline V gene. CDR3 length: 16 amino acids. Trimming stripped 1 base from V and 5 bases from J, with 17 bases between. The CDR3 loop reads CASSLPRIGGQDTQYF. The CDR3 DNA follows: TGTGCCAGCAGCTTGCCCCGAATTGGGGGGCAAGATACGCAGTATTTT. Full variable domain (outside the CDR3, taken from reference TRBV5-6 and TRBJ2-3): DAGVTQSPTHLIKTRGQQVTLRCSPKSGHDTVSWYQQALGQGPQFIFQYYEEEERQRGNFPDRFSGHQFPNYSSELNVNALLLGDSALYLCASSLPRIGGQDTQYFGPGTRLTVL.